This TCR beta chain was obtained from a study of regulatory T cells in long-lasting Graves disease. General observations from the study: It was in persistent disease that TRBV28, TRBJ1-2 and TRBJ2-5 were favored.

As for time point: newly diagnosed GD, antithyroid drugs for less than 3 months. Scientists built the TCR library using RNA that was extracted from PBMCs. Roughly 9 milliliters of peripheral blood went into EDTA tubes. CDR3 length: 14 amino acids. Trimming took 2 bases from V and 6 from J, leaving 14 bases between them. Germline V CDR1 and CDR2: MNHEY, SMNVEV (reference sequence). This clonotype was observed a handful of times. Its antigen remains unknown. TCR beta libraries were built with iRepertoire HTBI primers and Arm-PCR of CDR3 regions. TCRdb redid the calling of the multiplex PCR reads with MiXCR, one entry per CDR3 protein. The table lists around 460,000 distinct CDR3 sequences, approximately 15% of them singletons. These data were also filed under a second study, of T cells in Graves' hyperthyroidism and ophthalmopathy. Per that paper: HTBI primers were used for first-round RT-PCR of the TCR CDR3. Most thyroid clonotypes expanded above 0.001 appeared in blood too.

This chain links TRBV27 with TRBJ2-7; TRBD1 might be the D (5 bases). Source: peripheral blood mononuclear cells (PBMCs), taken at new diagnosis, from a patient treated with antithyroid drugs. This sequence was found in a woman aged 50 to 65 with Graves disease. CDR3 in amino acids: CASSLGQGFGEQYF. The CDR3 DNA is TGTGCCAGCAGTTTAGGGCAGGGCTTCGGCGAGCAGTACTTC.